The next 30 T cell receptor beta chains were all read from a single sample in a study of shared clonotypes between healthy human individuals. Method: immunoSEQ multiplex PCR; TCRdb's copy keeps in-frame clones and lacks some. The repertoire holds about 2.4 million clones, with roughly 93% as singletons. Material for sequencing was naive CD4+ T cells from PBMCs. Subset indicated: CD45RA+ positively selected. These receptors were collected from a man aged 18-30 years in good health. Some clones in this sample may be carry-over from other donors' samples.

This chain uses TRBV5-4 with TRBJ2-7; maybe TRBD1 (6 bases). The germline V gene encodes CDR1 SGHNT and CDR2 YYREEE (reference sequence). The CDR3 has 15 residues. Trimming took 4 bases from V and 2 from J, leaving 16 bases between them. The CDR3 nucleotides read TGTGCCAGCAGCGTAGGTCTACAGGGAACCTACGAGCAGTACTTC. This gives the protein CASSVGLQGTYEQYF.

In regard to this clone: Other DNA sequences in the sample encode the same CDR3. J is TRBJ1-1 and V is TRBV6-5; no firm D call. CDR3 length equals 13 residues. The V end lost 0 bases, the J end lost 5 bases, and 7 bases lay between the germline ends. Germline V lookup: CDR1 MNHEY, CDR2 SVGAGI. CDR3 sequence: CASSYSRATEAFF. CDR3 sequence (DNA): TGTGCCAGCAGTTACTCGAGAGCGACTGAAGCTTTCTTT.

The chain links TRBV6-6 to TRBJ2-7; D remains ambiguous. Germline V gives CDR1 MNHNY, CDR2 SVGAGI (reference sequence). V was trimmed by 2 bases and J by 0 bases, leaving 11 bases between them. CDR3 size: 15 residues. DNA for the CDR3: TGTGCCAGCAGTTACGAGGCTACAAGCTCCTACGAGCAGTACTTC. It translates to CASSYEATSSYEQYF.

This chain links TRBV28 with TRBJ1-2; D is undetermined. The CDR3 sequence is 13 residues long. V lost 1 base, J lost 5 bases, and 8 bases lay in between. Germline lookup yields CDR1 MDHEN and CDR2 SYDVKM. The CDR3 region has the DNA TGTGCCAGCAGTTTATCTCAGGCGTATGGCTACACCTTC. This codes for CASSLSQAYGYTF.

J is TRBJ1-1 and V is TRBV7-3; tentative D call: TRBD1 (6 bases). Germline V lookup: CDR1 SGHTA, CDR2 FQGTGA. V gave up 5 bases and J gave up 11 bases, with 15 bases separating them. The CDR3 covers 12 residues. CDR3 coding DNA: TGTGCCAGCAGCCCCACCCAGGGGTTGGCTTTCTTT. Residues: CASSPTQGLAFF.

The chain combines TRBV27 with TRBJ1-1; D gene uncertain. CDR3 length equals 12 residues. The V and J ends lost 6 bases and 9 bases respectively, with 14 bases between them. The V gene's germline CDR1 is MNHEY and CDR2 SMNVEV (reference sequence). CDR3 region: CASSRPGSQAFF. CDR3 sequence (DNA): TGTGCCAGCAGCCGACCCGGGAGCCAAGCTTTCTTT.

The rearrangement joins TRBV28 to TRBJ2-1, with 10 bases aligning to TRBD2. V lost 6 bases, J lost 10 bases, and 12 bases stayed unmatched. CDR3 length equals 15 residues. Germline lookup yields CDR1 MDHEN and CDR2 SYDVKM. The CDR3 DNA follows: TGTGCCAGCAGATATACCTGGCTAGCGGGAGTCGAGCAGTTCTTC. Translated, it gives CASRYTWLAGVEQFF.

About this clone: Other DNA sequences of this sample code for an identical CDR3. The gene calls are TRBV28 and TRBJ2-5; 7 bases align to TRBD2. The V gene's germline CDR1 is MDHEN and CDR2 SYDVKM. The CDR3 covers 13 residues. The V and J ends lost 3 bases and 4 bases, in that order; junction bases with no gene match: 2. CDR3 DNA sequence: TGTGCCAGCAGTTTGGGGGGGAGAGAGACCCAGTACTTC. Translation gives CASSLGGRETQYF. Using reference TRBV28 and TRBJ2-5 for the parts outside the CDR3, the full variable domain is DVKVTQSSRYLVKRTGEKVFLECVQDMDHENMFWYRQDPGLGLRLIYFSYDVKMKEKGDIPEGYSVSREKKERFSLILESASTNQTSMYLCASSLGGRETQYFGPGTRLLVL.

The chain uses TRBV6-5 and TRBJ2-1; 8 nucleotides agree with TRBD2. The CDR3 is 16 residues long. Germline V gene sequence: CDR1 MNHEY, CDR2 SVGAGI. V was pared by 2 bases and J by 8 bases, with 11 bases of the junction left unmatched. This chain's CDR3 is CASSYGREGPGDEQFF. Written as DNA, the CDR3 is TGTGCCAGCAGTTACGGACGGGAGGGCCCGGGGGATGAGCAGTTCTTC.

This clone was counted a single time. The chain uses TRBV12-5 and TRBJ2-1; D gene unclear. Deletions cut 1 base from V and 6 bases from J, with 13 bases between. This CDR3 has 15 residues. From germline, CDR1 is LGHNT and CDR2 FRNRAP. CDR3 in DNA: TGTGCTAGTGGTTTGGGCACCTCGATGGGCAATGAGCAGTTCTTC. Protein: CASGLGTSMGNEQFF.

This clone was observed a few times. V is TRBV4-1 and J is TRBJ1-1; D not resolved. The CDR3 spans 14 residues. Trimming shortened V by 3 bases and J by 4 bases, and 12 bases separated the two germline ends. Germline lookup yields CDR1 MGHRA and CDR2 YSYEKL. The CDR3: CASSQDQDRTEAFF. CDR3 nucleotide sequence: TGCGCCAGCAGCCAGGATCAGGATCGCACTGAAGCTTTCTTT.

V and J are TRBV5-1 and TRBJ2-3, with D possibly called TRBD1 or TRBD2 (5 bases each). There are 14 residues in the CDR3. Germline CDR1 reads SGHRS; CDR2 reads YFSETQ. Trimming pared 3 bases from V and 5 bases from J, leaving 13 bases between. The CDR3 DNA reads TGCGCCAGCAGCTCGTCGTCTGGGGGAGATACGCAGTATTTT. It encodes CASSSSSGGDTQYF.

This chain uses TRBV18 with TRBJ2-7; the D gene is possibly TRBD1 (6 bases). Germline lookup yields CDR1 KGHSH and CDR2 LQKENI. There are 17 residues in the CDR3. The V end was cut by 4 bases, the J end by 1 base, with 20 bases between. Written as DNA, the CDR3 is TGTGCCAGCTCACTTTACAGGTATGGGGACATTTCCTACGAGCAGTACTTC. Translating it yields CASSLYRYGDISYEQYF. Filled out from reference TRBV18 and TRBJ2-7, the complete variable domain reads NAGVMQNPRHLVRRRGQEARLRCSPMKGHSHVYWYRQLPEEGLKFMVYLQKENIIDESGMPKERFSAEFPKEGPSILRIQQVVRGDSAAYFCASSLYRYGDISYEQYFGPGTRLTVT.

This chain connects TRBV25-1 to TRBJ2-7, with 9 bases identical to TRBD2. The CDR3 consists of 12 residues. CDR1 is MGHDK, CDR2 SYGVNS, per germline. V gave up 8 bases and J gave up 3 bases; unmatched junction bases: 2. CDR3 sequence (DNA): TGTGCCAGCGGGCGGGAGGGCTACGAGCAGTACTTC. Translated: CASGREGYEQYF.

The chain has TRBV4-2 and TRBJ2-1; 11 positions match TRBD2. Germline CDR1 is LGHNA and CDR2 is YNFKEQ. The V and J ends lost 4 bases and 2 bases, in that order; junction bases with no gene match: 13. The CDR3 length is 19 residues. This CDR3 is CASSLLTSGGTGTYNEQFF. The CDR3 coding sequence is TGTGCCAGCAGCCTCCTAACTAGCGGGGGAACTGGTACCTACAATGAGCAGTTCTTC.

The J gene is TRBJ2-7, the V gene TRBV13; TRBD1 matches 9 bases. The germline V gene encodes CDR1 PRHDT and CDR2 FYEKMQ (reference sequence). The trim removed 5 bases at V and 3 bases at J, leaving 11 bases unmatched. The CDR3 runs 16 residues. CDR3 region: CASSLLTGGKLYEQYF. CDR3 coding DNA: TGTGCCAGCAGCCTCCTGACAGGGGGTAAACTCTACGAGCAGTACTTC.

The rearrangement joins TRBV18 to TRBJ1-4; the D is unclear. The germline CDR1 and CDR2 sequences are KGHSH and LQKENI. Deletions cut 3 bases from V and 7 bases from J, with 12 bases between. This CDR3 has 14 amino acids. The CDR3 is CASSPWEEREKLFF. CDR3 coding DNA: TGTGCCAGCTCACCCTGGGAGGAGCGTGAAAAACTGTTTTTT.

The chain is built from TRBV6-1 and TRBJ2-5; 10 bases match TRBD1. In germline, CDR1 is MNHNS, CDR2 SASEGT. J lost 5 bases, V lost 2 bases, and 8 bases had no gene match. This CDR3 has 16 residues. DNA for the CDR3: TGTGCCAGCAGTGAATATAGGGACAGGGGTTGGGAGACCCAGTACTTC. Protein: CASSEYRDRGWETQYF.

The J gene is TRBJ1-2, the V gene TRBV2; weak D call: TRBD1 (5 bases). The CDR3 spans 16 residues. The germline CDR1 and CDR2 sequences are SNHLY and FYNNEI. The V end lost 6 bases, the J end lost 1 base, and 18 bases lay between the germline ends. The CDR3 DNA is TGTGCCAGCAGCAAGCTTCCGGGGACCTATAACTATGGCTACACCTTC. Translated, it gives CASSKLPGTYNYGYTF.

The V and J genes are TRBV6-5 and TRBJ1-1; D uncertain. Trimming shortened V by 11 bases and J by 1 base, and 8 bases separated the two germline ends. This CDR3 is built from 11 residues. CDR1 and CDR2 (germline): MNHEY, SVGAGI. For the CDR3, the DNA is TGTGCCGGATCGAGGAACACTGAAGCTTTCTTT. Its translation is CAGSRNTEAFF.

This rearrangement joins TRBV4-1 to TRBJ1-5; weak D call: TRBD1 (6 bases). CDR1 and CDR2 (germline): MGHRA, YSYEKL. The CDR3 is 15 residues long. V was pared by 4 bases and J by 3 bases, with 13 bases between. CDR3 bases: TGCGCCAGCAGCCTCCTCGGGGGCTACAATCAGCCCCAGCATTTT. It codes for CASSLLGGYNQPQHF.

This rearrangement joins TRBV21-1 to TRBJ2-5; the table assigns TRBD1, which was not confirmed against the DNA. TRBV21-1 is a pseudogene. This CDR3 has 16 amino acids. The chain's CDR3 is CASSNRQGQIPETQYF. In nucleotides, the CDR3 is TGTGCCAGCAGCAACCGACAGGGCCAGATCCCAGAGACCCAGTACTTC.

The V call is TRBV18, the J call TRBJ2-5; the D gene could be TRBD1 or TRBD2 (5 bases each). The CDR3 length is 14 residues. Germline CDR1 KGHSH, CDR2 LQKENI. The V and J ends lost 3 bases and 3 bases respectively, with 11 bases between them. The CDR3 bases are TGTGCCAGCTCACCGACAAGAGGGGAAGAGACCCAGTACTTC. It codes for CASSPTRGEETQYF.

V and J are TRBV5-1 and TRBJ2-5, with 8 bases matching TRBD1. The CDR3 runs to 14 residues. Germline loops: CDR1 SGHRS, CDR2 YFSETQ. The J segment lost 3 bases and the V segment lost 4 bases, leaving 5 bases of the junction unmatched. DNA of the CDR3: TGCGCCAGCAGCGGGGGACAGGCAAAAGAGACCCAGTACTTC. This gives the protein CASSGGQAKETQYF.

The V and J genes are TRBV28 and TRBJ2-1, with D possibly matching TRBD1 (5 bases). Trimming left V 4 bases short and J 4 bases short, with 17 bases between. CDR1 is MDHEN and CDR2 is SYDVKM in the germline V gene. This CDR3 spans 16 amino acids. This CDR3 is CASSSATASSYNEQFF. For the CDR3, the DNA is TGTGCCAGCAGTTCGGCGACAGCCTCAAGTTACAATGAGCAGTTCTTC.

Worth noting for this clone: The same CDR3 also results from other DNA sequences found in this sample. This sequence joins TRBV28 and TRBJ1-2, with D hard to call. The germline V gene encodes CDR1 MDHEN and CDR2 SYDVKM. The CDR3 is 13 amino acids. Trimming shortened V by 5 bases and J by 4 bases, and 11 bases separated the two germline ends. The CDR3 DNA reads TGTGCCAGCAGTCTCACTGCGGGCTATGGCTACACCTTC. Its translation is CASSLTAGYGYTF.

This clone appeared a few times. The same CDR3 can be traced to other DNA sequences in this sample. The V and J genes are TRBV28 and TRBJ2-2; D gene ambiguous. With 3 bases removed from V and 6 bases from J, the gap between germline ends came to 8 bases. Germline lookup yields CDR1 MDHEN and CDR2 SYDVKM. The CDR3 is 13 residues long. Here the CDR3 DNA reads TGTGCCAGCAGTTTGTCAGGCCCCGGGGAGCTGTTTTTT. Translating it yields CASSLSGPGELFF.

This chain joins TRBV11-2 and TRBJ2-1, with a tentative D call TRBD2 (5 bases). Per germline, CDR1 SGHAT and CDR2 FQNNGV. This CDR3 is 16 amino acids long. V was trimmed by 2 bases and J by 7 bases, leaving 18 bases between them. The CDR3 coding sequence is TGTGCCAGCAGCTTAATCCGGCTAGCTCTCGGGAATGAGCAGTTCTTC. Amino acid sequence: CASSLIRLALGNEQFF.

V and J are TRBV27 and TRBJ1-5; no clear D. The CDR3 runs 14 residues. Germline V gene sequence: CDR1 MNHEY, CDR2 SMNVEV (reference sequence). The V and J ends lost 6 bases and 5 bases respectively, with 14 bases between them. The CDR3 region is CASRQTAAHQPQHF. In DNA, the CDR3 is TGTGCCAGCAGACAAACAGCGGCCCATCAGCCCCAGCATTTT.

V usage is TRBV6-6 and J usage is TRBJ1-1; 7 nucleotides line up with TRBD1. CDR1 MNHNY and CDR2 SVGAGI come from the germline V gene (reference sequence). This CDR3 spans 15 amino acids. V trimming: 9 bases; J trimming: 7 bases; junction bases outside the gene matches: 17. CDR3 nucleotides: TGTGCCAGTCAGAGGGGATCCCAGGGGGAAGGTGAAGCTTTCTTT. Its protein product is CASQRGSQGEGEAFF.